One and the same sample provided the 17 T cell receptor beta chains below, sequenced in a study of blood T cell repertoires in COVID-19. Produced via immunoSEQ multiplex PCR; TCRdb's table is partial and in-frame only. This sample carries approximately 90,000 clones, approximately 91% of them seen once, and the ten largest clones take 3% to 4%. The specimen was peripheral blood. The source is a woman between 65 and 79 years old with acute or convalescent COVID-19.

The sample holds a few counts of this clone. The CDR3 DNA follows: TGTGCCAGCTCAGCCTTACAGGGTGCCGATTCACCCCTCCACTTT. Encoded protein: CASSALQGADSPLHF. The rearrangement links TRBV18 to TRBJ1-6; D perhaps matches TRBD1 (6 bases). The V and J ends lost 5 bases and 8 bases respectively, with 16 bases between them. The CDR3 length is 15 residues. Germline V CDR1 and CDR2: KGHSH, LQKENI.

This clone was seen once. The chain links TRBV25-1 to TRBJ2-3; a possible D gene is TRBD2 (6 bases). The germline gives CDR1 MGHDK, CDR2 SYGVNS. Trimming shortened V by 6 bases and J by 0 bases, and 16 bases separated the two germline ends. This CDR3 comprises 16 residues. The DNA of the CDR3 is TGTGCCAGCAGACCTCTCGGGGGTTCTAGCACAGATACGCAGTATTTT. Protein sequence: CASRPLGGSSTDTQYF.

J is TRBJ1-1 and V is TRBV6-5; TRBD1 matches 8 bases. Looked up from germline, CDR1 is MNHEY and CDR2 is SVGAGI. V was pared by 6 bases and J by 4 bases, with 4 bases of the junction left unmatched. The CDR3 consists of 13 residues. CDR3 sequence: CASSPTGATEAFF. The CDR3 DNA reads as TGTGCCAGCAGCCCGACAGGGGCCACTGAAGCTTTCTTT.

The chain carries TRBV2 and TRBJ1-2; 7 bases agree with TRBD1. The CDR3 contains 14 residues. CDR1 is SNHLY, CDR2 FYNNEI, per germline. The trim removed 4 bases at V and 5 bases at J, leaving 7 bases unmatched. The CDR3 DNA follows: TGTGCCAGCAGTGTTGGCTCCAGGGGGTATGGCTACACCTTC. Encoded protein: CASSVGSRGYGYTF.

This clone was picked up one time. CDR3 coding DNA: TGCGCCAGCAGCAGGGACAGGCTGAACACTGAAGCTTTCTTT. It translates to CASSRDRLNTEAFF. The genes are TRBV5-1 and TRBJ1-1, with 8 bases that match TRBD1. J gave up 0 bases and V 4 bases, and 2 bases lay outside the gene matches. CDR3 length equals 14 residues. CDR1 is SGHRS and CDR2 is YFSETQ in the germline V gene.

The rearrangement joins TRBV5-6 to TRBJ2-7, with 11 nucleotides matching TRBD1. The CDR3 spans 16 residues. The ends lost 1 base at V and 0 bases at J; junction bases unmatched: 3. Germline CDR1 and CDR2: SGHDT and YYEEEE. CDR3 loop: CASSLLGQGDSYEQYF. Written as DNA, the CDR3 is TGTGCCAGCAGCTTGCTGGGACAGGGGGACTCCTACGAGCAGTACTTC. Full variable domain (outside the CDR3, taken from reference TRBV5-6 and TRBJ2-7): DAGVTQSPTHLIKTRGQQVTLRCSPKSGHDTVSWYQQALGQGPQFIFQYYEEEERQRGNFPDRFSGHQFPNYSSELNVNALLLGDSALYLCASSLLGQGDSYEQYFGPGTRLTVT.

The CDR3 spells CASSLHRAGNTEAFF. The CDR3, as DNA: TGTGCCAGCAGTTTACACAGGGCCGGGAACACTGAAGCTTTCTTT. The rearrangement joins TRBV28 to TRBJ1-1; tentative D call: TRBD1 (6 bases). Germline V gene lookup returns CDR1 MDHEN and CDR2 SYDVKM. V lost 2 bases to trimming and J lost 1 base, with 11 bases between them. This CDR3 has 15 residues.

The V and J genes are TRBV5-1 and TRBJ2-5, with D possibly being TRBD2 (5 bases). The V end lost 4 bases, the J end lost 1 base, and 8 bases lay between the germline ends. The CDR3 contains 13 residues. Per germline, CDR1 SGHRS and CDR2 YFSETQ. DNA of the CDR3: TGCGCCAGCAGCGGCGGGCTCCAAGAGACCCAGTACTTC. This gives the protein CASSGGLQETQYF.

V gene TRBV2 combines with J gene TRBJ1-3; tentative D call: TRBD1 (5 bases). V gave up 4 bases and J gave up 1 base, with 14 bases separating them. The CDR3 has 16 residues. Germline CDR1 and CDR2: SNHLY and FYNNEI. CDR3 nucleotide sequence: TGTGCCAGCAGTGCCGTAGGGGCGAGGTCTGGAAACACCATATATTTT. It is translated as CASSAVGARSGNTIYF.

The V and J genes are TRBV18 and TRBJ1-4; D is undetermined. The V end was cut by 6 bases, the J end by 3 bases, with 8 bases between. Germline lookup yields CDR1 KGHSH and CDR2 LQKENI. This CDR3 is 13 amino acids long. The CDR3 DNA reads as TGTGCCAGCTCGGCAATGGCTAATGAAAAACTGTTTTTT. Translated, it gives CASSAMANEKLFF. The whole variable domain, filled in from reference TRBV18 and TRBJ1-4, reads NAGVMQNPRHLVRRRGQEARLRCSPMKGHSHVYWYRQLPEEGLKFMVYLQKENIIDESGMPKERFSAEFPKEGPSILRIQQVVRGDSAAYFCASSAMANEKLFFGSGTQLSVL.

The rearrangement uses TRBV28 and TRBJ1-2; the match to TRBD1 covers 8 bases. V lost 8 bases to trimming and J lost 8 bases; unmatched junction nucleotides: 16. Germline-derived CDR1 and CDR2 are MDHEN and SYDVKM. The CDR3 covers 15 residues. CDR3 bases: TGTGCCAGCGACAGGGGACAGGTGGATAGGGGAGGCTACACCTTC. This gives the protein CASDRGQVDRGGYTF.

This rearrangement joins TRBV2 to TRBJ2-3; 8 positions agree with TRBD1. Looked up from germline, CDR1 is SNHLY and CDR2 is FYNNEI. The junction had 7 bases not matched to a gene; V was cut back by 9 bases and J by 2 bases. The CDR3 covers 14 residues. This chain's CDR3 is CASGPDRATDTQYF. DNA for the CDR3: TGTGCCAGTGGTCCGGACAGGGCCACAGATACGCAGTATTTT.

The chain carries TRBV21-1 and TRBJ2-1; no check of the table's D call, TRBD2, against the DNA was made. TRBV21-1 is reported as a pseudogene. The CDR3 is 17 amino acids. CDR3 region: CASSKGGLAGDVDEQFF. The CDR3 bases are TGTGCCAGCAGCAAAGGGGGCCTGGCGGGAGATGTCGATGAGCAGTTCTTC.

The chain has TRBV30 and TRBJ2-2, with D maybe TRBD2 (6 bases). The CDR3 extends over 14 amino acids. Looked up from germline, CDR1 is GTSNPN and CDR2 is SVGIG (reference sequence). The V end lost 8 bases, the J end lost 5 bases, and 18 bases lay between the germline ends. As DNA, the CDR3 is TGTGCCGAGCTTAGGGAGGCGGGTACCGGGGAGCTGTTTTTT. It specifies CAELREAGTGELFF. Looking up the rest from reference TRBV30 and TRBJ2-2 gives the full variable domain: SQTIHQWPATLVQPVGSPLSLECTVEGTSNPNLYWYRQAAGRGLQLLFYSVGIGQISSEVPQNLSASRPQDRQFILSSKKLLLSDSGFYLCAELREAGTGELFFGEGSRLTVL.

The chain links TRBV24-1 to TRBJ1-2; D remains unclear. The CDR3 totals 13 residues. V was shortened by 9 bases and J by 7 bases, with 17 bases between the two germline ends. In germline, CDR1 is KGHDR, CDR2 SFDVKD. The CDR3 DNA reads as TGTGCCACCCAAGACGCATCGGGGAGTGGCTACACCTTC. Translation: CATQDASGSGYTF.

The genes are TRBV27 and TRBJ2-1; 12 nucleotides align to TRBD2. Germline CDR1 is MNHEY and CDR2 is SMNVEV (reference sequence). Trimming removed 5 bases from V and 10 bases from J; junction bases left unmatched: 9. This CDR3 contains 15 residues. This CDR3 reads CASSQSLAGGREQFF. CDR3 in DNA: TGTGCCAGCAGTCAATCACTAGCGGGAGGCCGGGAGCAGTTCTTC.

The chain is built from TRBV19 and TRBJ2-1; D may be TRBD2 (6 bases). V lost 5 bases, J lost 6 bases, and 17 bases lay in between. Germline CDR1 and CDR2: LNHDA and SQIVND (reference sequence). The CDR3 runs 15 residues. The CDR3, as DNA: TGTGCCAGTAGTGAGGAGGGCCCTCATATCAATGAGCAGTTCTTC. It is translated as CASSEEGPHINEQFF.